The clone carrying this TCR beta chain appeared many times. Its antigen is still unknown. Amplification of TCR beta CDR3 regions used RNA as the template. Using the HTBI primer set, a first-round RT-PCR was run on the TCR CDR3. TCRdb analysed the multiplex PCR reads with MiXCR anew, one entry per CDR3 protein. This sample has 600,000 to 750,000 distinct CDR3 sequences, with roughly 17% found just once. Researchers defined stable Graves' hyperthyroidism as no ophthalmopathy progression within 18 months. From 10 ml of fresh peripheral blood, PBMCs were isolated. The data belong to a study of T cells in Graves' hyperthyroidism and ophthalmopathy. Whole-study results and caveats: In validation, the model predicted ophthalmopathy. These predictions came a median about 6.5 months before onset. From stable hyperthyroidism, ophthalmopathy was separated by a 13 V-J model.

Trimming took 3 bases from V and 5 from J; bases not matched to a gene: 8. This CDR3 is 16 amino acids long. CDR1 is SGHRS and CDR2 is YFSETQ in the germline V gene. The TCR was taken from a man in his fifties or sixties with Graves' hyperthyroidism. Sequencing was done on a sample of blood. The J gene is TRBJ2-1, the V gene TRBV5-1; 10 bases are shared with TRBD2. CDR3 bases: TGCGCCAGCAGCTCACTTACTAGCGGGGCCAACAATGAGCAGTTCTTC. Protein: CASSSLTSGANNEQFF.